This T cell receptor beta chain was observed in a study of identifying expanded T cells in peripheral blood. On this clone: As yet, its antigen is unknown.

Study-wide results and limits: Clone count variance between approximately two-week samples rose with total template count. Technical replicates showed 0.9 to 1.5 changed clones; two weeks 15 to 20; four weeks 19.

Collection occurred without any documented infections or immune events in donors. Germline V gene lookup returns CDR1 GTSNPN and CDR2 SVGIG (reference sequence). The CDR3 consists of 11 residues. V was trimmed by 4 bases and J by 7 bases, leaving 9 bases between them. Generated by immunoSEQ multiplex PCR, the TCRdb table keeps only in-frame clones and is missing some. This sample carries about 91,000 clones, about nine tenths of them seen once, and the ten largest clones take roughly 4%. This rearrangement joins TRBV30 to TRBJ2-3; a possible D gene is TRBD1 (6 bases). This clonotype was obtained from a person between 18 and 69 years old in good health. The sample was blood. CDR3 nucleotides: TGTGCCTGGATGGGGGCTAATACGCAGTATTTT. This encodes CAWMGANTQYF.